This T cell receptor (beta chain) comes out of a study of OX40 agonist ivuxolimab in advanced cancers. Study background: Ivuxolimab, an antibody acting as an agonist of OX40 (CD134), was used to treat patients.

Here immunoSEQ multiplex PCR was the method, and the copy in TCRdb shows in-frame clones only, minus some. The sample consists of around 58,000 clones, around 89% of them appearing once. Notes on this clone: Its antigen is as yet unknown.

Trimming cost V 2 bases and J 6 bases; bases outside gene matches: 5. The germline V gene encodes CDR1 SNHLY and CDR2 FYNNEI. The CDR3 runs 14 residues. The study, taken as a whole, reports: CD4+ and CD8+ blood T cells expanded clonally by week 6 at 0.1 to 3.0 mg/kg. Expanded clones were, on average, more numerous in CD8+ T cells than in CD4+.

The sequenced sample was CD4+ or CD8+ T cells sorted from blood, obtained in a trial of the OX40 agonist ivuxolimab. This clonotype was obtained from an adult with an advanced solid tumor such as melanoma, head and neck, liver or kidney cancer. V usage is TRBV2 and J usage is TRBJ1-1; 8 bases are a match to TRBD1. CDR3 region: CASSEPGQVSEAFF. The CDR3 DNA sequence: TGTGCCAGCAGTGAACCGGGACAGGTGTCTGAAGCTTTCTTT. The full variable domain, rest sourced from reference TRBV2 and TRBJ1-1, is EPEVTQTPSHQVTQMGQEVILRCVPISNHLYFYWYRQILGQKVEFLVSFYNNEISEKSEIFDDQFSVERPDGSNFTLKIRSTKLEDSAMYFCASSEPGQVSEAFFGQGTRLTVV.